This TCR beta chain came from a study of T cell responses to AZD1222 COVID-19 vaccine. Germline V lookup: CDR1 SGHRS, CDR2 YFSETQ. This CDR3 region has 13 residues. Trimming cost V 0 bases and J 3 bases, with 6 bases left between them. Assay: immunoSEQ multiplex PCR; the TCRdb copy retains only in-frame clones and omits some. The profile shows 140,000 or so clones, around 90% of them singletons. General study results and limits: In a largely white British group with more females than males, clonal diversity was possibly underestimated. Spike was spanned by vaccine-associated CD4 TCRs, with dominance at 160-218 and 743-854. Only six people who got AZD1222 tested seropositive at baseline.

As for this clone: Its cognate antigen is unknown.

The clonotype originates from an adult in good health. Specimen: peripheral blood, collected on day 0 of AZD1222 vaccination. The chain employs TRBV5-1 and TRBJ1-1; D call uncertain. The CDR3 DNA reads as TGCGCCAGCAGCTTGGACAGCCACACTGAAGCTTTCTTT. Residues: CASSLDSHTEAFF. The whole variable domain, filled in from reference TRBV5-1 and TRBJ1-1, reads KAGVTQTPRYLIKTRGQQVTLSCSPISGHRSVSWYQQTPGQGLQFLFEYFSETQRNKGNFPGRFSGRQFSNSRSEMNVSTLELGDSALYLCASSLDSHTEAFFGQGTRLTVV.